The 15 T cell receptor beta chains below were found in one sample sequenced in a study of T-cell memory formation after mild COVID-19 (dated by TCRdb to about 2021). Libraries were prepared through 5' RACE. The sequencing machine was an Illumina NovaSeq 6000. TCRdb reran the public reads through fastp at Q25 and MiXCR, keeping productive beta chains. Each CDR3 protein appears once, grouped with its most common genes and DNA. Counted in this sample were about 110,000 distinct CDR3 sequences; around 17% of them appeared once. 5% to 7% of the sample is taken by the ten largest. Sequencing was done on a sample of PBMCs or a T cell subset sorted from them (not recorded which). The receptors here all came from a man between 18 and 35 years old who had mild COVID-19 (a few samples of this study predate the infection). The sample titles of this study are shuffled in the database, so cell type and time point are left out; the donor was told from shared clones.

This clonotype was seen a few times. The chain has TRBV29-1 and TRBJ2-7; TRBD1 matches at 9 bases. CDR1 is SQVTM and CDR2 is ANQGSEA in the germline V gene. The CDR3 totals 13 residues. The V segment lost 5 bases and the J segment 7 bases; nucleotides outside the gene matches: 9. CDR3 sequence reads: CSVPGQGLGEQYF. The CDR3 DNA reads as TGCAGCGTTCCGGGACAGGGCTTAGGGGAGCAGTACTTC.

This clonotype occurred a few times. The rearrangement joins TRBV6-2 or TRBV6-3 to TRBJ1-4; no clear D. The V end was cut by 0 bases, the J end by 6 bases, with 20 bases between. CDR1 and CDR2 (germline): MNHEY, SVGEGT. The CDR3 is 18 amino acids. CDR3: CASSYSPGPGRKDEKLFF. In nucleotides, the CDR3 is TGTGCCAGCAGTTACTCTCCGGGCCCGGGAAGAAAGGATGAAAAACTGTTTTTT.

This clonotype has only a few counts. V gene TRBV25-1 combines with J gene TRBJ1-2, with 7 bases fitting TRBD1. This CDR3 is built from 13 residues. Germline-derived CDR1 and CDR2 are MGHDK and SYGVNS. J gave up 11 bases and V 6 bases, and 12 bases lay outside the gene matches. Here the CDR3 reads CASSPQGSMGYTF. The CDR3 bases are TGTGCCAGCAGCCCACAGGGGTCGATGGGGTACACCTTC.

This chain uses TRBV7-2 with TRBJ1-1; TRBD1 agrees at 7 bases. There are 12 residues in the CDR3. The germline V gene has CDR1 SGHTA and CDR2 FQGNSA. V shed 5 bases and J 11 bases; nucleotides not matched to a gene: 8. The CDR3 region has the DNA TGTGCCAGCAGCCAAGACAGGGTTGTGGCTTTCTTT. As protein: CASSQDRVVAFF.

This clonotype occurred many times. The V call is TRBV6-2 or TRBV6-3, the J call TRBJ2-5; D possibly uses TRBD1 or TRBD2 (5 bases each). The CDR3 is made up of 15 amino acids. Germline V gene sequence: CDR1 MNHEY, CDR2 SVGEGT. Trimming stripped 6 bases from V and 5 bases from J, with 19 bases between. The DNA for the CDR3 is TGTGCCAGCAGCAAGAGGGATTTCTGGGGGGAGACCCAGTACTTC. Translation gives CASSKRDFWGETQYF.

This clonotype was counted between two and nine times. The V gene is TRBV20-1, the J gene TRBJ2-5; either TRBD1 or TRBD2 may fit D (6 bases each). V was pared by 5 bases and J by 4 bases, with 14 bases between. The germline CDR1 and CDR2 sequences are DFQATT and SNEGSKA (reference sequence). The CDR3 runs to 13 residues. The CDR3 region is CSALVGGGETQYF. The DNA of the CDR3 is TGCAGTGCTCTGGTGGGGGGCGGAGAGACCCAGTACTTC.

This clonotype was seen many times. This rearrangement joins TRBV7-2 to TRBJ2-7; D gene ambiguous. V lost 5 bases, J lost 3 bases, and 8 bases lay in between. CDR3 size: 12 residues. Germline V gene data show CDR1 as SGHTA and CDR2 as FQGNSA. CDR3 DNA: TGTGCCAGCAGCCCCCGCCGCTACGAGCAGTACTTC. Its protein product is CASSPRRYEQYF.

V is TRBV28 and J is TRBJ2-1, with 10 bases matching TRBD1. Germline CDR1 MDHEN, CDR2 SYDVKM. The V gene end was trimmed by 4 bases and the J gene end by 7 bases; junction bases not matched to a gene: 10. CDR3 length: 16 amino acids. Here the CDR3 DNA reads TGTGCCAGCAGTTCGCCGGGACAGGGGCCCGGGAATGAGCAGTTCTTC. It is translated as CASSSPGQGPGNEQFF.

This clonotype showed up many times. This rearrangement joins TRBV11-2 to TRBJ2-1; no firm D call. The CDR3 has 15 amino acids. Per germline, CDR1 SGHAT and CDR2 FQNNGV. With 5 bases removed from V and 7 bases from J, the gap between germline ends came to 18 bases. The CDR3 DNA follows: TGTGCCAGCAGCCCTGAGAACTCCTTTGGGAATGAGCAGTTCTTC. This sequence encodes CASSPENSFGNEQFF. Looking up the rest from reference TRBV11-2 and TRBJ2-1 gives the full variable domain: EAGVAQSPRYKIIEKRQSVAFWCNPISGHATLYWYQQILGQGPKLLIQFQNNGVVDDSQLPKDRFSAERLKGVDSTLKIQPAKLEDSAVYLCASSPENSFGNEQFFGPGTRLTVL.

The chain recombines TRBV20-1 with TRBJ1-2; 10 bases fit TRBD1. Per germline, CDR1 DFQATT and CDR2 SNEGSKA (reference sequence). The CDR3 is made up of 13 amino acids. V was clipped by 6 bases and J by 6 bases; unmatched bases: 7. The CDR3 region is CSASDRGYDGYTF. CDR3 sequence (DNA): TGCAGTGCATCGGACAGGGGGTATGATGGCTACACCTTC.

The chain joins TRBV6-5 to TRBJ2-5; D remains unclear. V shed 6 bases and J shed 0 bases, with 8 bases lying between them. Germline CDR1 MNHEY, CDR2 SVGAGI. The CDR3 is 13 amino acids. CDR3 nucleotide sequence: TGTGCCAGCAGACGGGCATACCAAGAGACCCAGTACTTC. As protein: CASRRAYQETQYF.

This clonotype was seen at least ten times. The chain carries TRBV12-3 or TRBV12-4 and TRBJ2-3; 7 nucleotides match TRBD1. The CDR3 covers 16 residues. The V and J ends lost 3 bases and 0 bases, in that order; junction bases with no gene match: 6. CDR3 sequence (DNA): TGTGCCAGCAGTTTCCCTGGGACAGCTAGCACAGATACGCAGTATTTT. Protein sequence: CASSFPGTASTDTQYF.

The chain employs TRBV7-2 and TRBJ2-5; the D gene could be TRBD1 or TRBD2 (6 bases each). The germline V gene has CDR1 SGHTA and CDR2 FQGNSA. The CDR3 extends over 14 amino acids. With 4 bases removed from V and 6 bases from J, the gap between germline ends came to 15 bases. The CDR3 DNA reads TGTGCCAGCAGCTACCAAAGGGGGGACCAGACCCAGTACTTC. It is translated as CASSYQRGDQTQYF.

This clonotype was observed a handful of times. This chain links TRBV7-2 with TRBJ2-7; weak D call: TRBD1 (5 bases). CDR3 length: 12 amino acids. Per germline, CDR1 SGHTA and CDR2 FQGNSA. V shed 0 bases and J shed 9 bases, with 9 bases lying between them. DNA for the CDR3: TGTGCCAGCAGCTTAGCGGCCAGGGCGCAGTACTTC. Amino acids: CASSLAARAQYF.

V usage is TRBV7-2 and J usage is TRBJ2-1, with 11 bases that match TRBD2. The V gene end was trimmed by 2 bases and the J gene end by 3 bases; junction bases not matched to a gene: 6. Germline V gene lookup returns CDR1 SGHTA and CDR2 FQGNSA. This CDR3 comprises 17 residues. CDR3 DNA sequence: TGTGCCAGCAGCTTAATGCCTAGCGGGGGGTACTACAATGAGCAGTTCTTC. Translation gives CASSLMPSGGYYNEQFF.